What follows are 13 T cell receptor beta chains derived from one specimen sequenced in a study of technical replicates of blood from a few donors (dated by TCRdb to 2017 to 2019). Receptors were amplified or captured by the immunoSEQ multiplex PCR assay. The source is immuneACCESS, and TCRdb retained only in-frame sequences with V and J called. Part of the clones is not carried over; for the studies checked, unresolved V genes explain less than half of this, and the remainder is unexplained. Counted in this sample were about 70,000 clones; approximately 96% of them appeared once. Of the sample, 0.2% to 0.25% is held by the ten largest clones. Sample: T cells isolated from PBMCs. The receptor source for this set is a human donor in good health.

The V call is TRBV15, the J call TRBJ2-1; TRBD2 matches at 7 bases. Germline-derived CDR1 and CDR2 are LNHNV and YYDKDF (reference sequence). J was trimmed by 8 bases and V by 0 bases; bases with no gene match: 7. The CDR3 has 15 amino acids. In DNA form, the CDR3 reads TGTGCCACCAGCAGAGATCAAGCGGGGTATTATGAGCAGTTCTTC. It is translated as CATSRDQAGYYEQFF.

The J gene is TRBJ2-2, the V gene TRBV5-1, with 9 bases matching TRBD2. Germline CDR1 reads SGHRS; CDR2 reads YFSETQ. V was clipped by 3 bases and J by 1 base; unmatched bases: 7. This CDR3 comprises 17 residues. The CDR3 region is CASSSTFSGRNTGELFF. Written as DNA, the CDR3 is TGCGCCAGCAGCTCAACTTTTAGCGGGAGGAACACCGGGGAGCTGTTTTTT. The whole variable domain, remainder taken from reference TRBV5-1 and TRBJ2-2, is KAGVTQTPRYLIKTRGQQVTLSCSPISGHRSVSWYQQTPGQGLQFLFEYFSETQRNKGNFPGRFSGRQFSNSRSEMNVSTLELGDSALYLCASSSTFSGRNTGELFFGEGSRLTVL.

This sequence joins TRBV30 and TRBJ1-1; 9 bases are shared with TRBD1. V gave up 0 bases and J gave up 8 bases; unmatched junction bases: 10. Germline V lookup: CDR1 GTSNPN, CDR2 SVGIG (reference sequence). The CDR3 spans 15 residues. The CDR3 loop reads CAWSVHRTGDTEAFF. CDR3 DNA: TGTGCCTGGAGTGTACACCGGACAGGGGATACCGAAGCTTTCTTT.

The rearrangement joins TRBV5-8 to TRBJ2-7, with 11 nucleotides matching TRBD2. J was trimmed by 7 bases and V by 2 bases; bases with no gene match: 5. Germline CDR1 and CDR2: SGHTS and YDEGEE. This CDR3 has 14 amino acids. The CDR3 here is CASSLLAGAVEQYF. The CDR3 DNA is TGTGCCAGCAGCTTACTAGCGGGGGCGGTTGAGCAGTACTTC. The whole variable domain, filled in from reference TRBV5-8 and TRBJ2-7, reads EAGVTQSPTHLIKTRGQQATLRCSPISGHTSVYWYQQALGLGLQFLLWYDEGEERNRGNFPPRFSGRQFPNYSSELNVNALELEDSALYLCASSLLAGAVEQYFGPGTRLTVT.

The CDR3 loop reads CASSQVGSLSSYNEQFF. The DNA for the CDR3 is TGCGCCAGCAGCCAAGTTGGTAGCCTGAGCTCCTACAATGAGCAGTTCTTC. The chain combines TRBV4-1 with TRBJ2-1; D is undetermined. Trimming took 1 base from V and 0 from J, leaving 13 bases between them. This CDR3 has 17 residues. CDR1 is MGHRA and CDR2 is YSYEKL in the germline V gene.

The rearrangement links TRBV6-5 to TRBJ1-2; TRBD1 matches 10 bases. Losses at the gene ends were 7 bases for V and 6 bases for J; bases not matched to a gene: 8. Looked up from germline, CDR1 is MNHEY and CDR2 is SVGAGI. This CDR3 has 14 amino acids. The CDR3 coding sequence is TGTGCCAGCACCAAAAAGGGACAGGGGAATGGCTACACCTTC. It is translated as CASTKKGQGNGYTF.

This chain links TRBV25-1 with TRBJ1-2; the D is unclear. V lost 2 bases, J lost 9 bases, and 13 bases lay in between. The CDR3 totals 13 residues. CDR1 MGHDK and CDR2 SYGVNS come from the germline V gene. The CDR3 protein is CASSEQKARSYTF. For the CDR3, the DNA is TGTGCCAGCAGTGAACAGAAGGCGAGGAGCTACACCTTC.

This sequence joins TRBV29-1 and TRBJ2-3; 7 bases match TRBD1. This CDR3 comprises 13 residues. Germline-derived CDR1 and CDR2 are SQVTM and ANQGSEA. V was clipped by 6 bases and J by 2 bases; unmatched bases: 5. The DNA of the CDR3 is TGCAGCGTGAAGACAGGGTACACAGATACGCAGTATTTT. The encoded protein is CSVKTGYTDTQYF.

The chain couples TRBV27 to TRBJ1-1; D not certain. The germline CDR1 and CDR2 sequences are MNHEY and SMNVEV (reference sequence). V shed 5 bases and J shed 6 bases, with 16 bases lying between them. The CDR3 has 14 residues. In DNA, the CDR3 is TGTGCCAGCAGTCAGGAGGGAGCAGGACCTGAAGCTTTCTTT. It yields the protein CASSQEGAGPEAFF.

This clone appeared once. CDR3 DNA: TGTGCCAGCAGCGACGACAAAGAGACCCAGTACTTC. The encoded protein is CASSDDKETQYF. The chain has TRBV9 and TRBJ2-5; D call uncertain. The V gene's germline CDR1 is SGDLS and CDR2 YYNGEE. The CDR3 totals 12 residues. The ends were cut back, 3 bases at V and 3 bases at J, with 6 bases in the middle.

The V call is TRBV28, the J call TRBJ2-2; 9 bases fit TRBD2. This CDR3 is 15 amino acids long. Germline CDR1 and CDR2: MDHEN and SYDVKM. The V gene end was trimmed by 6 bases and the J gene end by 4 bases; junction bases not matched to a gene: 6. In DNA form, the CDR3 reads TGTGCCAGCAGGCGACTAGCGGCGGGCACCGGGGAGCTGTTTTTT. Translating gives CASRRLAAGTGELFF.

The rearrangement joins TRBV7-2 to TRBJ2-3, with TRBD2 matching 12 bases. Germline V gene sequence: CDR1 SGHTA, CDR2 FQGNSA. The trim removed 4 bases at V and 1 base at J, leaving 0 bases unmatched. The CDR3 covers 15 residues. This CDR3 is CASSWTSGGTDTQYF. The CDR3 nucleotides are TGTGCCAGCAGCTGGACTAGCGGGGGCACAGATACGCAGTATTTT.

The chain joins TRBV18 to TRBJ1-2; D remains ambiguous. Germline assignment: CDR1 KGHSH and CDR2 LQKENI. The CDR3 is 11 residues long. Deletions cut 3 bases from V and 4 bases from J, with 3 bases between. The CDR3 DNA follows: TGTGCCAGCTCACCCAGCTATGGCTACACCTTC. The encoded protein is CASSPSYGYTF.